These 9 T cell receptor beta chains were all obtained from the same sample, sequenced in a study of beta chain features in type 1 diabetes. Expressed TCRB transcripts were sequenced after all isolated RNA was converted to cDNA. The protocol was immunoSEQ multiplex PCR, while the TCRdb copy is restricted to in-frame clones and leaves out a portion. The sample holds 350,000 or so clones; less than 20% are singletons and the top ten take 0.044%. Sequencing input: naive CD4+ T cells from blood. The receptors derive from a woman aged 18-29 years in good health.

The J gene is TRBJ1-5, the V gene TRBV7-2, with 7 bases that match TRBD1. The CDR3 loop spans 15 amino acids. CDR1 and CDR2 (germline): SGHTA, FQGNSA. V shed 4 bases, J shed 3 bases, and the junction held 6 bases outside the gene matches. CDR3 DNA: TGTGCCAGCAGCTCAACGGGACAGCTCAATCAGCCCCAGCATTTT. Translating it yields CASSSTGQLNQPQHF.

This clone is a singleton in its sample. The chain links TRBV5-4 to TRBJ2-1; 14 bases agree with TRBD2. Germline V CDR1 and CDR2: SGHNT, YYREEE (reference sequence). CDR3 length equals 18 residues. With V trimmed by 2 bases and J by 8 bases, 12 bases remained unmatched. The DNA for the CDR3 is TGTGCCAGCAGCTTCGACAGGGGTGGGACTAGCGGGAGTTATGAGCAGTTCTTC. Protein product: CASSFDRGGTSGSYEQFF.

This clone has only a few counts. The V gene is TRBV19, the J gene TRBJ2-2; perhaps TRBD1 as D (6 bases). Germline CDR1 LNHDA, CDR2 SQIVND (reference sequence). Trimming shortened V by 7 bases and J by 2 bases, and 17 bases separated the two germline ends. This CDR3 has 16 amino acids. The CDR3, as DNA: TGTGCCAGTATCCACGAGGGGACACCTAACACCGGGGAGCTGTTTTTT. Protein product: CASIHEGTPNTGELFF.

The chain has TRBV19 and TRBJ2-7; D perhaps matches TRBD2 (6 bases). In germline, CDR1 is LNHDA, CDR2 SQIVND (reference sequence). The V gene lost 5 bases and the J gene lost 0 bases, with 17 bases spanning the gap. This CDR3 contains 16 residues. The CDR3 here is CASSPRRGTYSYEQYF. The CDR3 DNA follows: TGTGCCAGTAGTCCTCGGCGCGGGACCTACTCCTACGAGCAGTACTTC. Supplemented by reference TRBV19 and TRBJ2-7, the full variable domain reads DGGITQSPKYLFRKEGQNVTLSCEQNLNHDAMYWYRQDPGQGLRLIYYSQIVNDFQKGDIAEGYSVSREKKESFPLTVTSAQKNPTAFYLCASSPRRGTYSYEQYFGPGTRLTVT.

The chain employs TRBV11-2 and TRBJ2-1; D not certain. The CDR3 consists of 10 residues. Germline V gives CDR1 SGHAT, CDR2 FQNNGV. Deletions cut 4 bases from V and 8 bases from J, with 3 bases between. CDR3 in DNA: TGTGCCAGCAGCTCGGATGAGCAGTTCTTC. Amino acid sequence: CASSSDEQFF.

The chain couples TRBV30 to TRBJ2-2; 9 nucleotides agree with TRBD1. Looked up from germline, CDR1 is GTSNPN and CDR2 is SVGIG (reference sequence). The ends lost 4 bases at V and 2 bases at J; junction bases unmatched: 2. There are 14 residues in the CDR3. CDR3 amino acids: CAWNRGLNTGELFF. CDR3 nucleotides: TGTGCCTGGAACAGGGGGCTAAACACCGGGGAGCTGTTTTTT.

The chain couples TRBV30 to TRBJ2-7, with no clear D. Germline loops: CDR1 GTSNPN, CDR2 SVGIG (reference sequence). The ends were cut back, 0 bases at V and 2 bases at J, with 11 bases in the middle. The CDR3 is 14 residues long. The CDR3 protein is CAWSVGVYPYEQYF. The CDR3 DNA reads TGTGCCTGGAGTGTCGGTGTCTACCCCTACGAGCAGTACTTC.

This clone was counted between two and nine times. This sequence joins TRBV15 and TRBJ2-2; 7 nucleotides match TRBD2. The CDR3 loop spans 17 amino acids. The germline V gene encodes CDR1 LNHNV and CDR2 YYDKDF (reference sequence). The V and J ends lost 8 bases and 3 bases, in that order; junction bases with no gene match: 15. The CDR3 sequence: CATRRGGASGYTGELFF. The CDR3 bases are TGTGCCACCCGTCGTGGGGGTGCTAGCGGTTACACCGGGGAGCTGTTTTTT.

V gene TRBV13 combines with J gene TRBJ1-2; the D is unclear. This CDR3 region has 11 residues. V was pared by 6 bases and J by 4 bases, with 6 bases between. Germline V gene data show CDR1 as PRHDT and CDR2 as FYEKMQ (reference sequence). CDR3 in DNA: TGTGCCAGCAGATCCCGCTATGGCTACACCTTC. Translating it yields CASRSRYGYTF.